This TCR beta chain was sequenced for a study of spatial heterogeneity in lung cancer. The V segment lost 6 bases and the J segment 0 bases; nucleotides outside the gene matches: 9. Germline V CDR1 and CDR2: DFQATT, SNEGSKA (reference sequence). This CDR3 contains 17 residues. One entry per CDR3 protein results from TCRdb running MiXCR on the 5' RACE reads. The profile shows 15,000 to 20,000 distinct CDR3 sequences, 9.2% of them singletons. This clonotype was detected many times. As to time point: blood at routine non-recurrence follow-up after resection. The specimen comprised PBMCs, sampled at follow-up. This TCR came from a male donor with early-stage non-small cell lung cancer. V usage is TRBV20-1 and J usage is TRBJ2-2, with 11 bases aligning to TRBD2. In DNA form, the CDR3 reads TGCAGTGCCCCCTCACTAGCGGGGGACGCGAACACCGGGGAGCTGTTTTTT. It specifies CSAPSLAGDANTGELFF.